These 29 T cell receptor beta chains share one sample of origin, sequenced in a study of identifying expanded T cells in peripheral blood. Clones were sequenced by immunoSEQ multiplex PCR, and TCRdb holds only the in-frame ones, with some missing. The repertoire consists of about 53,000 clones, with around 83% occurring once and the leading ten covering approximately 19%. The specimen sequenced was blood. The receptors originated from a person aged 18 to 75 in good health.

J is TRBJ1-4 and V is TRBV6-6; no clear D. This CDR3 comprises 15 residues. Germline V gene lookup returns CDR1 MNHNY and CDR2 SVGAGI (reference sequence). Trimming took 6 bases from V and 8 from J, leaving 19 bases between them. The CDR3 region is CASSWEFGQDEKLFF. The CDR3 DNA is TGTGCCAGCAGCTGGGAGTTCGGGCAAGACGAAAAACTGTTTTTT.

The chain employs TRBV2 and TRBJ2-3; no clear D. The CDR3 consists of 13 residues. Per the germline V gene, CDR1 is SNHLY and CDR2 is FYNNEI. V lost 5 bases and J 1 base, leaving 7 bases between the germline ends. The CDR3 nucleotides read TGTGCCAGCAGTTTAGCAGGCACAGATACGCAGTATTTT. Residues: CASSLAGTDTQYF.

This clone appeared once. The J gene is TRBJ2-1, the V gene TRBV13, with 7 positions matching TRBD1. V was clipped by 5 bases and J by 8 bases; unmatched bases: 9. This CDR3 comprises 14 residues. Germline V gene sequence: CDR1 PRHDT, CDR2 FYEKMQ (reference sequence). The chain's CDR3 is CASSGENRGDEQFF. CDR3 nucleotides: TGTGCCAGCAGCGGGGAAAACAGGGGCGATGAGCAGTTCTTC.

This chain uses TRBV7-2 with TRBJ2-1; the D is unclear. With 0 bases removed from V and 6 bases from J, the gap between germline ends came to 3 bases. CDR3 length: 12 residues. Germline V gene data show CDR1 as SGHTA and CDR2 as FQGNSA. CDR3 protein: CASSLARNEQFF. The CDR3 nucleotides are TGTGCCAGCAGCTTAGCCCGCAATGAGCAGTTCTTC.

The chain has TRBV5-1 and TRBJ1-1, with unresolved D. Germline lookup yields CDR1 SGHRS and CDR2 YFSETQ. The CDR3 length is 15 residues. Trimming pared 2 bases from V and 2 bases from J, leaving 13 bases between. The chain's CDR3 is CASSLMDGRNTEAFF. DNA of the CDR3: TGCGCCAGCAGCTTAATGGACGGACGTAACACTGAAGCTTTCTTT.

The chain is built from TRBV18 and TRBJ1-4; D not resolved. CDR3 length equals 13 residues. V was pared by 6 bases and J by 5 bases, with 10 bases between. CDR1 is KGHSH and CDR2 is LQKENI in the germline V gene. CDR3 amino acids: CASSINANEKLFF. The CDR3 DNA reads as TGTGCCAGCTCTATTAACGCCAATGAAAAACTGTTTTTT.

The CDR3 reads CASSPAAGVVGELFF. The CDR3 nucleotides read TGTGCCAGCTCACCAGCAGCGGGAGTGGTCGGGGAGCTGTTTTTT. The rearrangement joins TRBV18 to TRBJ2-2; TRBD2 matches 8 bases. V lost 2 bases to trimming and J lost 7 bases; unmatched junction nucleotides: 6. Germline assignment: CDR1 KGHSH and CDR2 LQKENI. The CDR3 covers 15 residues.

The chain combines TRBV14 with TRBJ2-5; no firm D call. CDR3 length equals 16 residues. V was clipped by 5 bases and J by 1 base, with 17 bases between them. Per the germline V gene, CDR1 is SGHDN and CDR2 is FVKESK. This chain's CDR3 is CASSKKLTLVQETQYF. CDR3 bases: TGTGCCAGCAGCAAAAAATTGACACTTGTCCAAGAGACCCAGTACTTC.

In DNA, the CDR3 is TGTGCCAGCAGCCACCCCAGGGGGGCCCCCAATGAGCAGTTCTTC. Amino acid sequence: CASSHPRGAPNEQFF. The genes are TRBV5-4 and TRBJ2-1; maybe TRBD1 (7 bases). CDR1 and CDR2 from the germline V gene are SGHNT and YYREEE (reference sequence). The length of the CDR3 is 15 residues. Trimming removed 4 bases at V and 6 bases at J, with 17 bases between.

J is TRBJ2-7 and V is TRBV7-2; perhaps TRBD2 as D (5 bases). The ends were cut back, 1 base at V and 2 bases at J, with 9 bases in the middle. The length of the CDR3 is 14 residues. Per germline, CDR1 SGHTA and CDR2 FQGNSA. The CDR3 loop is CASSLGTDAYEQYF. In DNA form, the CDR3 reads TGTGCCAGCAGCTTAGGGACTGACGCCTACGAGCAGTACTTC.

The CDR3 reads CASSVIAGEQETQYF. CDR3 coding DNA: TGTGCCAGCAGTGTGATAGCGGGGGAGCAAGAGACCCAGTACTTC. V is TRBV6-4 and J is TRBJ2-5; 9 bases map to TRBD2. From germline, CDR1 is MRHNA and CDR2 SNTAGT. Trimming at V came to 4 bases and at J to 2 bases, leaving 5 bases not matched to a gene. This CDR3 spans 15 amino acids.

The chain's CDR3 is CASSSGQIYGYTF. The CDR3, as DNA: TGTGCCAGCAGCTCGGGACAGATCTATGGCTACACCTTC. The rearrangement links TRBV11-2 to TRBJ1-2, with 7 positions matching TRBD1. The CDR3 is 13 residues long. The V and J ends lost 4 bases and 4 bases, in that order; junction bases with no gene match: 3. Germline CDR1 and CDR2: SGHAT and FQNNGV.

This chain connects TRBV7-7 to TRBJ2-1; D gene uncertain. The CDR3 is made up of 13 amino acids. The germline gives CDR1 SSHAT, CDR2 FNYEAQ (reference sequence). The germline V and J ends were trimmed by 1 base and 9 bases, with 10 bases remaining between them. The CDR3 sequence is CASSLDPGAEQFF. The CDR3 nucleotides are TGTGCCAGCAGCTTAGACCCCGGAGCTGAGCAGTTCTTC.

This clone was seen a few times. The J gene is TRBJ1-2, the V gene TRBV2; maybe TRBD1 (6 bases). From germline, CDR1 is SNHLY and CDR2 FYNNEI. This CDR3 is 15 amino acids long. Trimming pared 4 bases from V and 0 bases from J, leaving 12 bases between. The DNA for the CDR3 is TGTGCCAGCAGTGGGGGAGGGGGAGCTAACTATGGCTACACCTTC. Encoded protein: CASSGGGGANYGYTF. Variable domain in full (rest from reference TRBV2 and TRBJ1-2): EPEVTQTPSHQVTQMGQEVILRCVPISNHLYFYWYRQILGQKVEFLVSFYNNEISEKSEIFDDQFSVERPDGSNFTLKIRSTKLEDSAMYFCASSGGGGANYGYTFGSGTRLTVV.

This chain joins TRBV2 and TRBJ1-2; TRBD1 aligns across 7 bases. The CDR3 is 15 residues long. Germline V gene data show CDR1 as SNHLY and CDR2 as FYNNEI. Trimming took 2 bases from V and 1 from J; bases not matched to a gene: 4. CDR3 loop: CASSELGGNNYGYTF. In DNA form, the CDR3 reads TGTGCCAGCAGTGAACTAGGGGGCAATAACTATGGCTACACCTTC.

There are a few counts of this clone. The chain employs TRBV28 and TRBJ1-2, with D possibly matching TRBD1 (6 bases). The CDR3 consists of 15 residues. In germline, CDR1 is MDHEN, CDR2 SYDVKM. V gave up 5 bases and J gave up 4 bases, with 17 bases separating them. The CDR3 nucleotides read TGTGCCAGCAGTCATGAACAGGGTTTGGGCTATGGCTACACCTTC. It codes for CASSHEQGLGYGYTF.

This clone appeared a few times. In nucleotides, the CDR3 is TGTGCCAGCAGGGGACAGGGAATTGAGACCCAGTACTTC. Translating it yields CASRGQGIETQYF. The chain has TRBV11-2 and TRBJ2-5, with TRBD1 matching over 9 bases. Germline values: CDR1 SGHAT, CDR2 FQNNGV. The CDR3 is 13 amino acids. V was clipped by 6 bases and J by 5 bases; unmatched bases: 4.

The rearrangement uses TRBV25-1 and TRBJ1-1, with no clear D. V shed 0 bases and J shed 4 bases, with 9 bases lying between them. The CDR3 is 14 residues long. Per the germline V gene, CDR1 is MGHDK and CDR2 is SYGVNS. The CDR3 reads CASSEYSLGTEAFF. Written as DNA, the CDR3 is TGTGCCAGCAGTGAATATAGTTTAGGCACTGAAGCTTTCTTT.

This clone was seen just once. The V and J genes are TRBV9 and TRBJ2-1, with TRBD1 matching over 9 bases. Germline CDR1 is SGDLS and CDR2 is YYNGEE. The CDR3 is 17 amino acids. V shed 0 bases and J 7 bases; nucleotides not matched to a gene: 11. The CDR3 nucleotides read TGTGCCAGCAGCGTAGCTCCCCTTACAGGGGGCGGGAATGAGCAGTTCTTC. Translating it yields CASSVAPLTGGGNEQFF.

V and J are TRBV2 and TRBJ2-5; maybe TRBD1 (5 bases). The V and J ends lost 7 bases and 2 bases respectively, with 8 bases between them. The CDR3 totals 12 residues. Looked up from germline, CDR1 is SNHLY and CDR2 is FYNNEI. The CDR3 coding sequence is TGTGCCAGCAAGACAGAACAAGAGACCCAGTACTTC. Translated, it gives CASKTEQETQYF.

This clone was counted a few times. The chain has TRBV12-1 and TRBJ2-3; the table calls TRBD1, which could not be checked here. TRBV12-1 has pseudogene status. The CDR3 has 15 amino acids. CDR3 amino acids: CARTLGQVGTDTQYF. The CDR3 DNA follows: TGTGCCAGGACCTTGGGACAGGTAGGCACAGATACGCAGTATTTT.

The V and J genes are TRBV4-1 and TRBJ2-1; 9 bases agree with TRBD2. The germline gives CDR1 MGHRA, CDR2 YSYEKL. V was clipped by 3 bases and J by 1 base; unmatched bases: 4. This CDR3 has 16 residues. The CDR3 DNA reads as TGCGCCAGCAGCCACACGACTAGCGGATCCTACAATGAGCAGTTCTTC. It codes for CASSHTTSGSYNEQFF.

CDR3 nucleotides: TGTGCCAGCAGTGAAGGACTAGCGGGAGGCCCCGAGACCCAGTACTTC. It codes for CASSEGLAGGPETQYF. The chain employs TRBV2 and TRBJ2-5, with 13 bases matching TRBD2. The V gene's germline CDR1 is SNHLY and CDR2 FYNNEI. Trimming took 1 base from V and 5 from J; bases not matched to a gene: 4. This CDR3 spans 16 amino acids.

This rearrangement joins TRBV7-2 to TRBJ2-3; 7 bases match TRBD1. CDR1 and CDR2 from the germline V gene are SGHTA and FQGNSA. CDR3 size: 14 residues. After removal of 5 bases from V and 6 bases from J, the junction contained 8 bases not matched to a gene. Written as DNA, the CDR3 is TGTGCCAGCAGCCCGACAGGGCGGAGGGATACGCAGTATTTT. It encodes CASSPTGRRDTQYF.

This clone was seen more than once but under ten times. The chain has TRBV7-2 and TRBJ1-5, with no clear D. This CDR3 region has 15 residues. Germline lookup yields CDR1 SGHTA and CDR2 FQGNSA. The V gene lost 5 bases and the J gene lost 1 base, with 12 bases spanning the gap. Written as DNA, the CDR3 is TGTGCCAGCAGCGTACAAAAGGGCAGCAATCAGCCCCAGCATTTT. Translation: CASSVQKGSNQPQHF.

The genes are TRBV5-1 and TRBJ2-3, with D possibly matching TRBD1 (6 bases). Trimming pared 5 bases from V and 2 bases from J, leaving 15 bases between. The CDR3 totals 15 residues. Germline values: CDR1 SGHRS, CDR2 YFSETQ. The chain's CDR3 is CASRLLDRLTDTQYF. CDR3 in DNA: TGCGCCAGCAGACTCCTTGACAGGCTCACAGATACGCAGTATTTT.

The chain is built from TRBV5-6 and TRBJ1-3, with D unresolved. The germline V gene encodes CDR1 SGHDT and CDR2 YYEEEE. The V end was cut by 6 bases, the J end by 5 bases, with 18 bases between. The CDR3 length is 15 residues. CDR3 bases: TGTGCCAGCACCCTTCACGGGGATAGCCGAAACACCATATATTTT. Encoded protein: CASTLHGDSRNTIYF.

The chain links TRBV5-1 to TRBJ1-1; no reliable D call. The CDR3 has 14 amino acids. V dropped 2 bases and J dropped 1 base, with 9 bases sitting between them. Germline CDR1 and CDR2: SGHRS and YFSETQ. This CDR3 reads CASSLGPQNTEAFF. For the CDR3, the DNA is TGCGCCAGCAGCTTAGGCCCTCAGAACACTGAAGCTTTCTTT.

The chain employs TRBV5-1 and TRBJ1-2, with D unclear. Germline lookup yields CDR1 SGHRS and CDR2 YFSETQ. The V end was cut by 0 bases, the J end by 2 bases, with 14 bases between. The CDR3 spans 16 residues. CDR3 sequence (DNA): TGCGCCAGCAGCTTGGATTCGGTCCGGAGAAACTATGGCTACACCTTC. This encodes CASSLDSVRRNYGYTF.